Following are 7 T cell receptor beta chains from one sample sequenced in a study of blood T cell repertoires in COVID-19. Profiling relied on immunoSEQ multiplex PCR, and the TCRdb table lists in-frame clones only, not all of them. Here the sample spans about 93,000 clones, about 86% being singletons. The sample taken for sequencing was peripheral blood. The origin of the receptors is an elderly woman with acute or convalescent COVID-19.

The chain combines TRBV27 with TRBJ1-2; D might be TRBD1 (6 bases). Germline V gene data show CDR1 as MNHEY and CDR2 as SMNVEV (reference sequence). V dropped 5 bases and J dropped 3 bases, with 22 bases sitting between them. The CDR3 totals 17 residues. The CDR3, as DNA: TGTGCCAGCAGTCCATCCGTCGCGGGGGCGTCCGACTATGGCTACACCTTC. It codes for CASSPSVAGASDYGYTF.

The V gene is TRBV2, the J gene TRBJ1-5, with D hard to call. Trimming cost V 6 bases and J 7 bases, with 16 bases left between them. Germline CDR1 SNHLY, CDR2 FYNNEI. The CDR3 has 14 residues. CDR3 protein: CASSAAAGTQPQHF. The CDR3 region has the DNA TGTGCCAGCAGCGCCGCCGCAGGCACGCAGCCCCAGCATTTT. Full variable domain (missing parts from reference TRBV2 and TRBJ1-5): EPEVTQTPSHQVTQMGQEVILRCVPISNHLYFYWYRQILGQKVEFLVSFYNNEISEKSEIFDDQFSVERPDGSNFTLKIRSTKLEDSAMYFCASSAAAGTQPQHFGDGTRLSIL.

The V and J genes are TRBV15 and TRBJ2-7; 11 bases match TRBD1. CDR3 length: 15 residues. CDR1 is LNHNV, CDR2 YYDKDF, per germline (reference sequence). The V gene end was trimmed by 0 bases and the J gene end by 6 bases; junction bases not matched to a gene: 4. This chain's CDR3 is CATSRDWTGGGEQYF. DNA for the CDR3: TGTGCCACCAGCAGAGATTGGACAGGGGGCGGCGAGCAGTACTTC.

CDR3 region: CATGGDTGELFF. The CDR3 DNA is TGTGCCACCGGGGGGGACACCGGGGAGCTGTTTTTT. The V gene is TRBV2, the J gene TRBJ2-2, with TRBD2 matching over 8 bases. Trimming at V came to 10 bases and at J to 3 bases, leaving 1 base not matched to a gene. Germline loops: CDR1 SNHLY, CDR2 FYNNEI. This CDR3 has 12 amino acids.

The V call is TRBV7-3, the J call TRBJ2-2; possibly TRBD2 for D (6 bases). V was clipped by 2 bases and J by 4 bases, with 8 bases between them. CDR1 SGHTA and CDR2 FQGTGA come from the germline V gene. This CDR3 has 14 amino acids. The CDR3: CASSLFGGTGELFF. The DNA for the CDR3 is TGTGCCAGCAGCTTATTCGGGGGCACCGGGGAGCTGTTTTTT.

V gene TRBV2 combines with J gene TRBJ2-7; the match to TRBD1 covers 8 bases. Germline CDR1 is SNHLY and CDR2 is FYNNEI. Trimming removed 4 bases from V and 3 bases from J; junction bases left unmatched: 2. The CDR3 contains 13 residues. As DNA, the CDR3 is TGTGCCAGCAGTGGGACAGGGCGCTACGAGCAGTACTTC. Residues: CASSGTGRYEQYF.

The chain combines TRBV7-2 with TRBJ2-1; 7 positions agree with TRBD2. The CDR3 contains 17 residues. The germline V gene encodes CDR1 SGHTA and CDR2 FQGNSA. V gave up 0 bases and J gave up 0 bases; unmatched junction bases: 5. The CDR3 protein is CASSLASGGGSYNEQFF. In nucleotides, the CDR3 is TGTGCCAGCAGCTTAGCATCCGGCGGGGGCTCCTACAATGAGCAGTTCTTC.